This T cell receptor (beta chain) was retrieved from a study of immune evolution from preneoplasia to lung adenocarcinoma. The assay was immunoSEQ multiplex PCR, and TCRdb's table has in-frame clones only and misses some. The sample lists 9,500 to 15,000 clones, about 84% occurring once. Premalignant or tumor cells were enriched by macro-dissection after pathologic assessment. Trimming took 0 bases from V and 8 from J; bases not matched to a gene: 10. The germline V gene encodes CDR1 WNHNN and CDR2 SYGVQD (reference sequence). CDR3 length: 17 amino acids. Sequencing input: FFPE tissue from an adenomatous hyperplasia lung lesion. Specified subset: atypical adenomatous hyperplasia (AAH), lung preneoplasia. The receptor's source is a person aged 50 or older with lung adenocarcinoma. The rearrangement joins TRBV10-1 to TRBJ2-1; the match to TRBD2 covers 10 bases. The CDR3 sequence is CASSESVASGRGDEQFF. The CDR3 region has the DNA TGCGCCAGCAGTGAGTCGGTAGCTAGCGGGAGAGGTGATGAGCAGTTCTTC.